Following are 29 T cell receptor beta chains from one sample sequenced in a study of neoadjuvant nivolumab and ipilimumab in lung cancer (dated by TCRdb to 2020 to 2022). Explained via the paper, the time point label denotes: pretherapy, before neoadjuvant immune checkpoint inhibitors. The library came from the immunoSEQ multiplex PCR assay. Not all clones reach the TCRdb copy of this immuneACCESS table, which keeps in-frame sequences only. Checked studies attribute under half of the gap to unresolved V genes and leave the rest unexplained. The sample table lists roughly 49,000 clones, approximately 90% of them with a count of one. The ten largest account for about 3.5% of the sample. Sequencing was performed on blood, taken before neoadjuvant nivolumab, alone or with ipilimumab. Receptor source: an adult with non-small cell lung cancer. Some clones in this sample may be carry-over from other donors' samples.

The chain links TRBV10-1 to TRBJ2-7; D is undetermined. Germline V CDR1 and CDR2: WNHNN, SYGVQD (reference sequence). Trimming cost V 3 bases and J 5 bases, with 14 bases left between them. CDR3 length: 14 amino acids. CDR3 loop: CASSDSLGSDEQYF. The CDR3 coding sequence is TGCGCCAGCAGTGATTCCCTCGGCAGCGACGAGCAGTACTTC.

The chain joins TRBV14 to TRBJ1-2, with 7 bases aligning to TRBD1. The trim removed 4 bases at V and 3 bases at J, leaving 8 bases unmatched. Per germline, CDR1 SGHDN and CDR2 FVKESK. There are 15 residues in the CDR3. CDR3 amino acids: CASSPLAGGDYGYTF. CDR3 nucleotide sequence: TGTGCCAGCAGCCCCCTGGCAGGGGGAGACTATGGCTACACCTTC.

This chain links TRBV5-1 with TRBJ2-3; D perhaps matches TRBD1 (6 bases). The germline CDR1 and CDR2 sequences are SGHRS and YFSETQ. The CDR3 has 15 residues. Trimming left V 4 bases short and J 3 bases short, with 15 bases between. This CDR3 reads CASSAGTPWTDTQYF. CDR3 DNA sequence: TGCGCCAGCAGCGCCGGGACACCGTGGACAGATACGCAGTATTTT.

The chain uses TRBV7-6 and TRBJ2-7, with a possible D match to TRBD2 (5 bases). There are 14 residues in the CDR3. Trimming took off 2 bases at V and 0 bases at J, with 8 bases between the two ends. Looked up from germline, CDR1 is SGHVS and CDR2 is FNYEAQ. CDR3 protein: CASSLTGSSYEQYF. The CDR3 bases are TGTGCCAGCAGCTTAACGGGGAGCTCCTACGAGCAGTACTTC.

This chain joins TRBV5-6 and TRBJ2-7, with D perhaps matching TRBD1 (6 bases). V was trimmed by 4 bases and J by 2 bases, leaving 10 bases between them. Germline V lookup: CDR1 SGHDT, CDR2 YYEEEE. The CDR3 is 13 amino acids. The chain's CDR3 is CASSRTDTYEQYF. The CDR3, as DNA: TGTGCCAGCAGCCGGACAGATACCTACGAGCAGTACTTC.

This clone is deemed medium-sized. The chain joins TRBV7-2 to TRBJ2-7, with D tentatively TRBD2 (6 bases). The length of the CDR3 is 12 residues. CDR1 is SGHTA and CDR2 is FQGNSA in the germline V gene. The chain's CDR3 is CAVAGSWYEQYF. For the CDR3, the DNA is TGTGCGGTGGCGGGAAGTTGGTACGAGCAGTACTTC.

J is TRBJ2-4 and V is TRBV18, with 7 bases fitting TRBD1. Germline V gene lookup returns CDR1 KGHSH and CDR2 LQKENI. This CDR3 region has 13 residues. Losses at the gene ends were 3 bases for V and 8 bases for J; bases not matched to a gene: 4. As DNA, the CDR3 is TGTGCCAGCTCACCCTTAACAGGGGACATTCAGTACTTC. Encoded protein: CASSPLTGDIQYF.

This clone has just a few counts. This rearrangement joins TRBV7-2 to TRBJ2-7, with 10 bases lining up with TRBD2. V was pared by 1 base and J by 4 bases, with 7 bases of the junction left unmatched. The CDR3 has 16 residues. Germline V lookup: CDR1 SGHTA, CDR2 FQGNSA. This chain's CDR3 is CASSLEFLAGAYEQYF. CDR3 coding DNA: TGTGCCAGCAGCTTAGAGTTTCTAGCGGGAGCGTACGAGCAGTACTTC.

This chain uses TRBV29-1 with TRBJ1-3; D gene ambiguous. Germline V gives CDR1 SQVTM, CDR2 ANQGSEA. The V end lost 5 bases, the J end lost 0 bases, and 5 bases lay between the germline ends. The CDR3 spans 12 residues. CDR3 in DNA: TGCAGCGTTTCACCCTCTGGAAACACCATATATTTT. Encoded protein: CSVSPSGNTIYF.

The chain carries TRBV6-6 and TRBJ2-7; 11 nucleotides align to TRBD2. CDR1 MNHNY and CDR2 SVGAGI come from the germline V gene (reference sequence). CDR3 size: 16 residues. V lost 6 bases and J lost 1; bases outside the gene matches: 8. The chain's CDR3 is CASRFLTSGTSYEQYF. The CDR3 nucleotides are TGTGCCAGCAGGTTCTTGACTAGCGGGACTTCCTACGAGCAGTACTTC.

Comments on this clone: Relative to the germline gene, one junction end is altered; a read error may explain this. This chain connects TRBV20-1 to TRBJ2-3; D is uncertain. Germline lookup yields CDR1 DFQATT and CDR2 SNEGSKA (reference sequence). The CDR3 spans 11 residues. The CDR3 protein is CSAGEGGTQYF. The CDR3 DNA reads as TGCAGTGCTGGAGAAGGCGGTACGCAGTATTTT.

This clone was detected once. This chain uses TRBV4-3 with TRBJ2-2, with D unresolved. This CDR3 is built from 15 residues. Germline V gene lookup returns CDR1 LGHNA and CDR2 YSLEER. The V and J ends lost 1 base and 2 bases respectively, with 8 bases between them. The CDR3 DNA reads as TGCGCCAGCAGCCAAGTGCAGATCAACACCGGGGAGCTGTTTTTT. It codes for CASSQVQINTGELFF.

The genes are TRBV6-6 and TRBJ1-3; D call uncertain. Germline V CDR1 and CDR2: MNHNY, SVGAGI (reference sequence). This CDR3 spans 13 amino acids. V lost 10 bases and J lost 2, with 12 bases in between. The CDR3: CAISRGAGNTIYF. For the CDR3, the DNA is TGTGCCATCTCACGAGGAGCTGGAAACACCATATATTTT.

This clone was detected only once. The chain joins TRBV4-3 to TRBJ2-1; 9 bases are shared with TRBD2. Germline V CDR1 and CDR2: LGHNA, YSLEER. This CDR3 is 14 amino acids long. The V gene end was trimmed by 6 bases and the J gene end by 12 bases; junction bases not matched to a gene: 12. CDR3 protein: CASSPGGTSFGQFF. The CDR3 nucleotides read TGCGCCAGCAGTCCCGGTGGGACTAGCTTTGGGCAGTTCTTC.

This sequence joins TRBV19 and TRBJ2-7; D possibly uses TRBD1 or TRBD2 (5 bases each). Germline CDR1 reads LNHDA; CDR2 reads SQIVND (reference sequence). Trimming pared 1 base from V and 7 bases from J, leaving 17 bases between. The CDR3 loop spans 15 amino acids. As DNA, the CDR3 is TGTGCCAGTAGTATAGTTGGGACCTCGAGTGGGGAGCAGTACTTC. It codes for CASSIVGTSSGEQYF.

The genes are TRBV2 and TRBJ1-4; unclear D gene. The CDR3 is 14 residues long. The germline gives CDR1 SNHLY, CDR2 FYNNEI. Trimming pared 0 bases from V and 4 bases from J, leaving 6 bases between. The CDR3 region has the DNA TGTGCCAGCAGTGAAGCTGCGGGTAATGAAAAACTGTTTTTT. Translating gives CASSEAAGNEKLFF. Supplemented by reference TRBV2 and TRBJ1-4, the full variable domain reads EPEVTQTPSHQVTQMGQEVILRCVPISNHLYFYWYRQILGQKVEFLVSFYNNEISEKSEIFDDQFSVERPDGSNFTLKIRSTKLEDSAMYFCASSEAAGNEKLFFGSGTQLSVL.

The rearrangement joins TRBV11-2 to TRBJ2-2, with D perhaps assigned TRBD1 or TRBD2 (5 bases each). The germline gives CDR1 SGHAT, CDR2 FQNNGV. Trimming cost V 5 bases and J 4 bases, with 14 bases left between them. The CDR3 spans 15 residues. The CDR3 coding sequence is TGTGCCAGCAGCAATTCAGGGACCGTCACCGGGGAGCTGTTTTTT. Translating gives CASSNSGTVTGELFF.

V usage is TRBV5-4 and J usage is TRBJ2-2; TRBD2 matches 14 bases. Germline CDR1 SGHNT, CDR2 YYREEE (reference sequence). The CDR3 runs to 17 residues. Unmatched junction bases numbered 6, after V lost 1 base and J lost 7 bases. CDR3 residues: CASSLQGLAGASGELFF. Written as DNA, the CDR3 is TGTGCCAGCAGCTTGCAGGGACTAGCGGGAGCGAGCGGGGAGCTGTTTTTT.

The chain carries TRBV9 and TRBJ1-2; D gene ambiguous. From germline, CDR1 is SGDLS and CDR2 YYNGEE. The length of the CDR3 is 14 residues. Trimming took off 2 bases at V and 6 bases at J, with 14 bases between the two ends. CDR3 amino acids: CASSVSAGGDGYTF. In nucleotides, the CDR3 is TGTGCCAGCAGCGTCTCGGCAGGCGGGGATGGCTACACCTTC.

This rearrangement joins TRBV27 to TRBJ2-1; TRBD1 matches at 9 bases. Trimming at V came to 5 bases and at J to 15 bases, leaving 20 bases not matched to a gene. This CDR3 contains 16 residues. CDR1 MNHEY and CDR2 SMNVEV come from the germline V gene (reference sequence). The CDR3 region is CASSTTGGTVVSPGFF. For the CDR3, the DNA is TGTGCCAGCAGTACGACAGGGGGTACGGTGGTCTCGCCTGGGTTCTTC.

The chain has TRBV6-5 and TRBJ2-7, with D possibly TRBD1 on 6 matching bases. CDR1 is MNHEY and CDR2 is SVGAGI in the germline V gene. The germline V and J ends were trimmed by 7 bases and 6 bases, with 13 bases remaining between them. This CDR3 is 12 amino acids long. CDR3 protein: CASMNRAGEQYF. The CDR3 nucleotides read TGTGCCAGCATGAACAGGGCGGGCGAGCAGTACTTC.

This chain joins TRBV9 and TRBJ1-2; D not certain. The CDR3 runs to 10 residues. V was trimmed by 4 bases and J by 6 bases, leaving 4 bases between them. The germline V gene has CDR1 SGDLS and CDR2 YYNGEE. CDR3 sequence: CASSPNGYTF. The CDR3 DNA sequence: TGTGCCAGCAGCCCGAATGGCTACACCTTC.

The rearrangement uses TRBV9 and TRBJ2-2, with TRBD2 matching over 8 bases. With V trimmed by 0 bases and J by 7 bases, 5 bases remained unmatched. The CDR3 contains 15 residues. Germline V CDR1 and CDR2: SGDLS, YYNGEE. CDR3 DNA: TGTGCCAGCAGCGTAGACGAGCGGGGGTTCGGGGAGCTGTTTTTT. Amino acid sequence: CASSVDERGFGELFF. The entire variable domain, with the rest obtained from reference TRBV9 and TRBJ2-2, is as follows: DSGVTQTPKHLITATGQRVTLRCSPRSGDLSVYWYQQSLDQGLQFLIQYYNGEERAKGNILERFSAQQFPDLHSELNLSSLELGDSALYFCASSVDERGFGELFFGEGSRLTVL.

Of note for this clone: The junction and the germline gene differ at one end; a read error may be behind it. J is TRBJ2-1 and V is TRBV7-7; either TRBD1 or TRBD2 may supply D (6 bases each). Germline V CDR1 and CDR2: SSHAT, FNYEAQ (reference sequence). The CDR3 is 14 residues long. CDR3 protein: CASSSEDSGNEQFF. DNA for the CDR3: TGTGCTAGCAGCTCAGAGGACAGCGGGAATGAGCAGTTCTTC.

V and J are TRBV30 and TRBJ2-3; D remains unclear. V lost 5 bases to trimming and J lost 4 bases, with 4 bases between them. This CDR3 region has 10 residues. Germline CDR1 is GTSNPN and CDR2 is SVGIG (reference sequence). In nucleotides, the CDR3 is TGTGCCTGGGGGCCAGATACGCAGTATTTT. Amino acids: CAWGPDTQYF. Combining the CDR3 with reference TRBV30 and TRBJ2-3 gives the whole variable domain SQTIHQWPATLVQPVGSPLSLECTVEGTSNPNLYWYRQAAGRGLQLLFYSVGIGQISSEVPQNLSASRPQDRQFILSSKKLLLSDSGFYLCAWGPDTQYFGPGTRLTVL.

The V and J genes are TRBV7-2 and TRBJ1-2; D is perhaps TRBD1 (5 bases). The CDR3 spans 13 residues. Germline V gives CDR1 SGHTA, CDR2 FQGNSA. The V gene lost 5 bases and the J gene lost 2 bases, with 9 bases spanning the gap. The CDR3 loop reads CASSADSNYGYTF. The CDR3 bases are TGTGCCAGCAGCGCAGACAGCAACTATGGCTACACCTTC.

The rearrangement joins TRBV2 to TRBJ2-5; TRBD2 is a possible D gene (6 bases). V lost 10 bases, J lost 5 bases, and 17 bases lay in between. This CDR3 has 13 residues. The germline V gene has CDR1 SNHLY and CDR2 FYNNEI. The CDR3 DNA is TGTGCCACCCTTAGGAGGGCCGGGGAGACCCAGTACTTC. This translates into CATLRRAGETQYF.

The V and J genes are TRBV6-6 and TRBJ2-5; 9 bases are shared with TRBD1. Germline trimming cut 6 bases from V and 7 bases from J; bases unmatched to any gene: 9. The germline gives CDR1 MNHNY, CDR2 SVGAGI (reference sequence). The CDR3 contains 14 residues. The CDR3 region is CASSTGTGQGTQYF. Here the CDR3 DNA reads TGTGCCAGCAGCACCGGGACAGGGCAGGGGACCCAGTACTTC.

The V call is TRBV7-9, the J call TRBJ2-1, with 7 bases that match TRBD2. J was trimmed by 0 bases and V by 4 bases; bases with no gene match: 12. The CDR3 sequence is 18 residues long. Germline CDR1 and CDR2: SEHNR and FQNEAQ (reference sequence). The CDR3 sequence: CASSSPPTSASSYNEQFF. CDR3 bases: TGTGCCAGCAGCTCCCCCCCCACTAGCGCTAGCTCCTACAATGAGCAGTTCTTC.